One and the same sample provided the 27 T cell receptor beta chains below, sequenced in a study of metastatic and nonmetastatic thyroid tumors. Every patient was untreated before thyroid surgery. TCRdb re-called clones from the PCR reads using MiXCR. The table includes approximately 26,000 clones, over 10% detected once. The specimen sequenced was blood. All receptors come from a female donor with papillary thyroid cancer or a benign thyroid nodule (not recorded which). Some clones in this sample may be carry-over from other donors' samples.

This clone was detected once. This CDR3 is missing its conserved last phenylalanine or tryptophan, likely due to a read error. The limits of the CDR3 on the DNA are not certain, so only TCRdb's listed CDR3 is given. The CDR3 loop is CSATRLVRETPYC. The rearrangement links TRBV20-1 to TRBJ2-5; TRBD2, the table's D call, was not compared with the DNA. A total of 13 residues make up the CDR3, ends included. Germline CDR1 is DFQATT and CDR2 is SNEGSKA (reference sequence).

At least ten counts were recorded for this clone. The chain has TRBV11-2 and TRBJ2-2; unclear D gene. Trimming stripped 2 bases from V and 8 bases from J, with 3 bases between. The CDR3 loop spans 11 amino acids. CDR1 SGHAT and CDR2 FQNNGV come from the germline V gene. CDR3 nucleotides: TGTGCCAGCAGCTTAATTGGGGAGCTGTTTTTT. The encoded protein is CASSLIGELFF.

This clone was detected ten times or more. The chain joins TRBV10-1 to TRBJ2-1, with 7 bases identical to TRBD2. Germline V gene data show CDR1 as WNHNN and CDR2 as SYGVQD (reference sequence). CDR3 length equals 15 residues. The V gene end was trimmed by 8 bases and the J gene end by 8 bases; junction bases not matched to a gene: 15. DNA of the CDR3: TGCGCCAGCTCTCTATCAGCGGGATTACGGGATGAGCAGTTCTTC. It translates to CASSLSAGLRDEQFF.

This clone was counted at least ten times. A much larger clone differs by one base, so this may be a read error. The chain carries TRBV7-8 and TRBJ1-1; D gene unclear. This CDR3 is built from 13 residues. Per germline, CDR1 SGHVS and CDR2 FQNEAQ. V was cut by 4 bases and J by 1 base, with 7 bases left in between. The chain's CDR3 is CASSSIPNTEAFF. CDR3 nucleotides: TGTGCCAGCAGCTCGATCCCGAACACTGAAGCTTTCTTT.

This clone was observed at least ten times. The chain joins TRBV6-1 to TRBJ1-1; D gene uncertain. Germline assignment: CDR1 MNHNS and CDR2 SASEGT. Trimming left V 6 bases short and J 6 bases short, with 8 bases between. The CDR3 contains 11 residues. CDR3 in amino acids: CASRIGPEAFF. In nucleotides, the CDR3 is TGTGCCAGCAGGATCGGGCCTGAAGCTTTCTTT.

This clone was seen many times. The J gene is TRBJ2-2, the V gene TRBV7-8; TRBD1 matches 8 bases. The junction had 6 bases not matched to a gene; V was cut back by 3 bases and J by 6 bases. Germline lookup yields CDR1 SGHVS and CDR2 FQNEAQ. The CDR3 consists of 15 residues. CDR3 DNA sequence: TGTGCCAGCAGCTTCGGCAGGGGGCTCGCCGGGGAGCTGTTTTTT. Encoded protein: CASSFGRGLAGELFF.

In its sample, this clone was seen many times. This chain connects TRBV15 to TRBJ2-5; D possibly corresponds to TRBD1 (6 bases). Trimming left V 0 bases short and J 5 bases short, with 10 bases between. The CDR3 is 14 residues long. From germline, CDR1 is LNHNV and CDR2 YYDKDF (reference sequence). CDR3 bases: TGTGCCACCAGCAGAGAAACAGGGTCGGAGACCCAGTACTTC. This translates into CATSRETGSETQYF.

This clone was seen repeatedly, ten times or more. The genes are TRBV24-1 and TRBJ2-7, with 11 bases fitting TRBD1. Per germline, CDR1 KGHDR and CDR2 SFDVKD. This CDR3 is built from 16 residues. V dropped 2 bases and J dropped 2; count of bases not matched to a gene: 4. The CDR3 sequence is CATSDSDRGPPYEQYF. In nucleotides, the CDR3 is TGTGCCACCAGTGATTCGGACAGGGGGCCACCCTACGAGCAGTACTTC.

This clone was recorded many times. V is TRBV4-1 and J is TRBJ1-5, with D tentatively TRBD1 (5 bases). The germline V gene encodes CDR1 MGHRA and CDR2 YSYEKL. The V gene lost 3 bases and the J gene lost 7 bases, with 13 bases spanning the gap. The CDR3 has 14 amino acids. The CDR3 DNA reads TGCGCCAGCAGCCAGGGTGGGCAGGGACAGCCCCAGCATTTT. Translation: CASSQGGQGQPQHF.

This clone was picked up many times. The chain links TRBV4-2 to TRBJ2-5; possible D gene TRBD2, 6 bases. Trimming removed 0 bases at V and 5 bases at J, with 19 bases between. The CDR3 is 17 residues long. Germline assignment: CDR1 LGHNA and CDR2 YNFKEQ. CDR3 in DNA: TGTGCCAGCAGCCAAGAGATAGGGGCGGGGCCGAGGGAGACCCAGTACTTC. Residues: CASSQEIGAGPRETQYF.

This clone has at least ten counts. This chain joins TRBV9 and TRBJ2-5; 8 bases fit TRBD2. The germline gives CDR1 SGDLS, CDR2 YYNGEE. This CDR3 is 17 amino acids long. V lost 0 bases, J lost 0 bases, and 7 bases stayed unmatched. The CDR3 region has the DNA TGTGCCAGCAGCGTAGGCGATAGCGGGGTGAACCAAGAGACCCAGTACTTC. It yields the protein CASSVGDSGVNQETQYF.

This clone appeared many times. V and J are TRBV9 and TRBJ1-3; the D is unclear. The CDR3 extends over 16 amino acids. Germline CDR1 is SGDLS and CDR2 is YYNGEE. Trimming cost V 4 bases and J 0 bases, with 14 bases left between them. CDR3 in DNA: TGTGCCAGCAGCACCCGGGGAGATAACTCTGGAAACACCATATATTTT. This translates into CASSTRGDNSGNTIYF.

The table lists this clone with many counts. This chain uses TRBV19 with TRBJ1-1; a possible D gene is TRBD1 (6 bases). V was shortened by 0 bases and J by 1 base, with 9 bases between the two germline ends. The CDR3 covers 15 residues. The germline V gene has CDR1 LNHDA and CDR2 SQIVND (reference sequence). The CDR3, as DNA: TGTGCCAGTAGTATAGACAGGGGAACGAACACTGAAGCTTTCTTT. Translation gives CASSIDRGTNTEAFF.

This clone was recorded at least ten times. This CDR3 is CASSETGSTGELFF. For the CDR3, the DNA is TGTGCCAGCAGCGAGACAGGGAGCACCGGGGAGCTGTTTTTT. The chain employs TRBV9 and TRBJ2-2, with 7 bases fitting TRBD1. From germline, CDR1 is SGDLS and CDR2 YYNGEE. This CDR3 is 14 amino acids long. V lost 3 bases, J lost 4 bases, and 3 bases stayed unmatched. Combining the CDR3 with reference TRBV9 and TRBJ2-2 gives the whole variable domain DSGVTQTPKHLITATGQRVTLRCSPRSGDLSVYWYQQSLDQGLQFLIQYYNGEERAKGNILERFSAQQFPDLHSELNLSSLELGDSALYFCASSETGSTGELFFGEGSRLTVL.

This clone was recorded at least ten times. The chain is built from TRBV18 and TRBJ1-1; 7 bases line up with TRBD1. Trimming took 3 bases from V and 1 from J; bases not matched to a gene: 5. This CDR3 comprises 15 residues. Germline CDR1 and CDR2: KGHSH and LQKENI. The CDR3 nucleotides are TGTGCCAGCTCACCCCGACAGGGACAGAACACTGAAGCTTTCTTT. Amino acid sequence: CASSPRQGQNTEAFF.

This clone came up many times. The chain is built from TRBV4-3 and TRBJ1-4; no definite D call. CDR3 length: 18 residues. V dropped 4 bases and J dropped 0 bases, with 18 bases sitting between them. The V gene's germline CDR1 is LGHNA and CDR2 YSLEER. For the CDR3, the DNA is TGCGCCAGCAGCCGTATGATCCTCGAGGGCGCAACTAATGAAAAACTGTTTTTT. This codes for CASSRMILEGATNEKLFF.

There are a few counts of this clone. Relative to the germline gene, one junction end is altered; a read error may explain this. CDR3 amino acids: CAGSYDSRSRGSSYEQYF. For the CDR3, the DNA is TGTGCCGGCAGTTACGACTCGCGATCGCGAGGGAGCTCCTACGAGCAGTACTTC. The chain recombines TRBV6-2 or TRBV6-3 with TRBJ2-7, with a tentative D call TRBD2 (5 bases). CDR1 is MNHEY, CDR2 SVGEGT, per germline. The CDR3 is 18 amino acids.

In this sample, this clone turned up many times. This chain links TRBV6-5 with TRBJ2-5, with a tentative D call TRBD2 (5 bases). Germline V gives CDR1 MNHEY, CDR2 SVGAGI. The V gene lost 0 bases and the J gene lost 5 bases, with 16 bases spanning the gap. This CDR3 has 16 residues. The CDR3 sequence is CASSYSRVPSRETQYF. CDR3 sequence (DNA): TGTGCCAGCAGTTACTCGAGGGTACCTAGTCGGGAGACCCAGTACTTC.

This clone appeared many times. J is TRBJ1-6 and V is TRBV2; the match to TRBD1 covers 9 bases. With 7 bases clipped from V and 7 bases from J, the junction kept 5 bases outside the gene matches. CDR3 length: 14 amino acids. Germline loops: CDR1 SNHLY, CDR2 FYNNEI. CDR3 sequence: CASTSGQGNSPLHF. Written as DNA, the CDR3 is TGTGCCAGCACTTCAGGACAGGGGAATTCACCCCTCCACTTT.

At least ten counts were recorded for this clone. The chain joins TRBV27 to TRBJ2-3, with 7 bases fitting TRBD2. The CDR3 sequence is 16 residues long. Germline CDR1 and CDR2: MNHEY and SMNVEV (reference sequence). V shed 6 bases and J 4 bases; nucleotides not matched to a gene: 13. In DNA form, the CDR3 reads TGTGCCAGCAGCCGGCTAGCGGTTTTAGGGCCAGATACGCAGTATTTT. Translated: CASSRLAVLGPDTQYF.

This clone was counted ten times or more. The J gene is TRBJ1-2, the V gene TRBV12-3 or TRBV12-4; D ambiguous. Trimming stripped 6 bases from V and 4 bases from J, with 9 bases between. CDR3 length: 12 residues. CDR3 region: CASSLSPYGYTF. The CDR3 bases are TGTGCCAGCAGCTTAAGTCCCTATGGCTACACCTTC.

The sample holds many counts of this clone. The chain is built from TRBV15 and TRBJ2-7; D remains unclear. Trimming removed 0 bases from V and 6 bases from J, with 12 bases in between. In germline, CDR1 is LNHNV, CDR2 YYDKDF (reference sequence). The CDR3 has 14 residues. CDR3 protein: CATSRDRSASEQYF. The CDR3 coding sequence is TGTGCCACCAGCAGAGATAGGTCAGCCTCCGAGCAGTACTTC.

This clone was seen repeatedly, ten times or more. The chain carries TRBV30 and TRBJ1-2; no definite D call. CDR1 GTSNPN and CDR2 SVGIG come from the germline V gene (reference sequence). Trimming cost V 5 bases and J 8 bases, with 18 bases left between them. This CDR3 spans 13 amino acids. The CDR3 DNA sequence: TGTGCCTGGTACCCGGGTCGCCTGGCGGGCTACACCTTC. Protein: CAWYPGRLAGYTF.

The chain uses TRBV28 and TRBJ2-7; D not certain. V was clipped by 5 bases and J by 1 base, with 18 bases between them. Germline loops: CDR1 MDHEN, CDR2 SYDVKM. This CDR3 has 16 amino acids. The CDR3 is CASSKIGRHRSYEQYF. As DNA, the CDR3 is TGTGCCAGCAGTAAAATTGGCCGTCACAGATCCTACGAGCAGTACTTC.

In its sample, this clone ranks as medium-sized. In DNA, the CDR3 is TGTGCCAGCAGCTTAACAGGGACACCTAGGGGCACAGATACGCAGTATTTT. This translates into CASSLTGTPRGTDTQYF. The chain joins TRBV7-3 to TRBJ2-3; D perhaps matches TRBD1 (6 bases). The germline V and J ends were trimmed by 0 bases and 1 base, with 14 bases remaining between them. This CDR3 region has 17 residues. From germline, CDR1 is SGHTA and CDR2 FQGTGA. The entire variable domain, with the rest obtained from reference TRBV7-3 and TRBJ2-3, is as follows: GAGVSQTPSNKVTEKGKYVELRCDPISGHTALYWYRQSLGQGPEFLIYFQGTGAADDSGLPNDRFFAVRPEGSVSTLKIQRTERGDSAVYLCASSLTGTPRGTDTQYFGPGTRLTVL.

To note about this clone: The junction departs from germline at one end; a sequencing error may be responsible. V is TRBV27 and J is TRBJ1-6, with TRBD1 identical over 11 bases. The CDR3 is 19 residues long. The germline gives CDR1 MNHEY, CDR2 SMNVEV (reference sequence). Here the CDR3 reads CASRAGTGGFISHNSPLHF. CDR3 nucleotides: TGTGCCAGCAGGGCCGGGACAGGGGGTTTTATCTCCCATAATTCACCCCTCCACTTT.

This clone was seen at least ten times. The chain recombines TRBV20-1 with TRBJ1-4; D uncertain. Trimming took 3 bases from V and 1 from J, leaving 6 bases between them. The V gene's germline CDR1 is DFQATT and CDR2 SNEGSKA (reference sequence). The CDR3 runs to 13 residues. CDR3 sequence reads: CSAREGTNEKLFF. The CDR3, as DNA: TGCAGTGCTAGGGAGGGAACTAATGAAAAACTGTTTTTT.